The clone carrying this T cell receptor beta chain was counted a single time. Its antigen is undetermined. Amplification targeted the TCR beta CDR3 regions, with RNA transcripts as the source material. The workflow started with a first-round RT-PCR run with HTBI primers and then moved on to a second-round multiplex PCR. In TCRdb, the multiplex PCR reads were re-called with MiXCR into one record per CDR3 protein. The profile covers roughly 230,000 distinct CDR3 sequences, with roughly 21% appearing a single time and 43% taken by the ten largest. The sample comes from a study of Graves' ophthalmopathy and Graves' hyperthyroidism. Whole-study results and caveats: Blood also held most thyroid clonotypes expanded above 0.001 frequency. Ophthalmopathy was separated from stable hyperthyroidism by a 13-signature model with over 85% sensitivity and 81.08% specificity.

The V end lost 11 bases, the J end lost 5 bases, and 24 bases lay between the germline ends. The CDR3 is 15 residues long. In donors with ophthalmopathy, activity was moderate-to-severe, with CAS ≥3, NOSPECS ≥4 and duration under 3 months. The PBMCs were taken from about 10 ml of fresh peripheral blood. The chain links TRBV12-3 or TRBV12-4 to TRBJ2-5; D unclear. The specimen was peripheral blood. The clonotype comes from a woman aged 50 to 60 with Graves' ophthalmopathy. The CDR3 region is CADARISRSRETQYF. The CDR3 coding sequence is TGTGCCGACGCGAGAATCTCACGGTCCAGGGAGACCCAGTACTTC.